The 18 T cell receptor beta chains listed next were all sequenced from one sample in a study of T cell responses to AZD1222 COVID-19 vaccine. The assay was immunoSEQ multiplex PCR, and TCRdb's table has in-frame clones only and misses some. Among 90,000 to 110,000 clones listed, approximately 90% were seen once. The sample consisted of peripheral blood, taken on day 0 of AZD1222 vaccination. The receptors were sampled from an adult in good health.

This chain joins TRBV7-4 and TRBJ2-7; D uncertain. Germline loops: CDR1 SGHVT, CDR2 SQSDAQ. Trimming removed 4 bases from V and 4 bases from J, with 20 bases in between. The CDR3 consists of 16 residues. CDR3 in DNA: TGTGCCAGCAGCTACAACCGCGGACGCCGCCCGTACGAGCAGTACTTC. Translating it yields CASSYNRGRRPYEQYF.

The J gene is TRBJ1-6, the V gene TRBV7-9; D remains unclear. The CDR3 loop spans 15 amino acids. CDR1 and CDR2 from the germline V gene are SEHNR and FQNEAQ (reference sequence). The V end lost 5 bases, the J end lost 11 bases, and 19 bases lay between the germline ends. CDR3 in amino acids: CASSPRQGSGPPLHF. CDR3 DNA: TGTGCCAGCAGCCCCCGACAAGGATCGGGCCCACCCCTCCACTTT.

The genes are TRBV4-1 and TRBJ1-2, with a tentative D call TRBD1 (5 bases). V dropped 3 bases and J dropped 4 bases, with 15 bases sitting between them. The germline gives CDR1 MGHRA, CDR2 YSYEKL. The CDR3 is 15 residues long. The CDR3 loop is CASSQVRGAPYGYTF. Here the CDR3 DNA reads TGCGCCAGCAGCCAGGTTAGGGGTGCCCCCTATGGCTACACCTTC.

V and J are TRBV4-2 and TRBJ1-1; D remains ambiguous. V was pared by 3 bases and J by 4 bases, with 3 bases between. Germline loops: CDR1 LGHNA, CDR2 YNFKEQ. The CDR3 is 11 residues long. In DNA form, the CDR3 reads TGTGCCAGCAGCCAGGCCACTGAAGCTTTCTTT. It translates to CASSQATEAFF.

The rearrangement links TRBV3-1 (or the pseudogene TRBV3-2) to TRBJ2-3; no reliable D call. The CDR3 is 15 amino acids. Looked up from germline, CDR1 is LGHDT and CDR2 is YNNKEL (reference sequence). Trimming left V 1 base short and J 0 bases short, with 8 bases between. The CDR3: CASSQGQPSTDTQYF. The CDR3 bases are TGTGCCAGCAGCCAAGGACAACCTAGCACAGATACGCAGTATTTT.

The DNA of the CDR3 is TGCAGCCCGAAAGGTGGAGAGAATTCCTACAATGAGCAGTTCTTC. Residues: CSPKGGENSYNEQFF. J is TRBJ2-1 and V is TRBV29-1; D is ambiguous. The CDR3 runs 15 residues. The V gene lost 8 bases and the J gene lost 1 base, with 18 bases spanning the gap. Germline V lookup: CDR1 SQVTM, CDR2 ANQGSEA.

The rearrangement uses TRBV19 and TRBJ1-2, with TRBD1 matching over 7 bases. The J segment lost 5 bases and the V segment lost 0 bases, leaving 9 bases of the junction unmatched. CDR1 and CDR2 from the germline V gene are LNHDA and SQIVND (reference sequence). The CDR3 runs to 16 residues. CDR3 amino acids: CASSIDPTGTLYGYTF. In DNA, the CDR3 is TGTGCCAGTAGTATAGATCCGACAGGGACCCTTTATGGCTACACCTTC.

CDR3 nucleotides: TGTGCCAGCAGCTTAGGGGTCCGGGGGCCTGGTGAGCAGTTCTTC. The encoded protein is CASSLGVRGPGEQFF. The chain has TRBV11-2 and TRBJ2-1; D is possibly TRBD1 or TRBD2 (6 bases each). Per the germline V gene, CDR1 is SGHAT and CDR2 is FQNNGV. The CDR3 is 15 amino acids. V was pared by 1 base and J by 9 bases, with 16 bases between. The full variable domain, rest sourced from reference TRBV11-2 and TRBJ2-1, is EAGVAQSPRYKIIEKRQSVAFWCNPISGHATLYWYQQILGQGPKLLIQFQNNGVVDDSQLPKDRFSAERLKGVDSTLKIQPAKLEDSAVYLCASSLGVRGPGEQFFGPGTRLTVL.

V usage is TRBV20-1 and J usage is TRBJ1-1; TRBD1 aligns across 9 bases. The CDR3 is 11 residues long. Germline lookup yields CDR1 DFQATT and CDR2 SNEGSKA (reference sequence). CDR3 protein: CRGDRATEAFF. Written as DNA, the CDR3 is TGCAGGGGGGACAGGGCCACTGAAGCTTTCTTT.

The rearrangement joins TRBV3-1 (or the pseudogene TRBV3-2) to TRBJ2-7; D tentatively reads TRBD1 or TRBD2 (5 bases each). CDR1 is LGHDT, CDR2 YNNKEL, per germline (reference sequence). The CDR3 totals 14 residues. Trimming pared 4 bases from V and 3 bases from J, leaving 13 bases between. The CDR3 DNA sequence: TGTGCCAGCAGCCTTGGGGGTGTGAACTACGAGCAGTACTTC. Protein: CASSLGGVNYEQYF.

This clone was seen only once. The chain employs TRBV10-1 and TRBJ2-6; D possibly corresponds to TRBD2 (5 bases). Trimming left V 0 bases short and J 15 bases short, with 15 bases between. Germline V gene data show CDR1 as WNHNN and CDR2 as SYGVQD (reference sequence). This CDR3 contains 14 residues. CDR3 protein: CASSESRVAGGLTF. In DNA form, the CDR3 reads TGCGCCAGCAGTGAGTCGAGGGTGGCAGGAGGCCTGACTTTC.

The chain joins TRBV19 to TRBJ2-1; TRBD2 might be the D (5 bases). The CDR3 is made up of 12 amino acids. CDR1 is LNHDA, CDR2 SQIVND, per germline (reference sequence). Between the trimmed V and J ends, which lost 8 bases and 3 bases, there was a span of 8 bases. For the CDR3, the DNA is TGTGCCAGTTATAGCGTCTACAATGAGCAGTTCTTC. This gives the protein CASYSVYNEQFF.

The chain has TRBV6-2 or TRBV6-3 and TRBJ1-1; TRBD1 matches at 7 bases. CDR1 and CDR2 from the germline V gene are MNHEY and SVGEGT. CDR3 length: 15 residues. J lost 3 bases, V lost 2 bases, and 6 bases had no gene match. CDR3 in amino acids: CASSYDREGYTEAFF. In DNA form, the CDR3 reads TGTGCCAGCAGTTACGACAGGGAGGGATACACTGAAGCTTTCTTT.

V is TRBV2 and J is TRBJ2-5; D ambiguous. This CDR3 contains 13 residues. Trimming cost V 4 bases and J 1 base, with 7 bases left between them. Germline CDR1 SNHLY, CDR2 FYNNEI. The CDR3 DNA reads as TGTGCCAGCAGTGTAGATACCCAAGAGACCCAGTACTTC. Translation: CASSVDTQETQYF.

V gene TRBV9 combines with J gene TRBJ2-2; TRBD2 matches 7 bases. The CDR3 is made up of 16 amino acids. The germline V gene encodes CDR1 SGDLS and CDR2 YYNGEE. V shed 0 bases, J shed 3 bases, and the junction held 5 bases outside the gene matches. As DNA, the CDR3 is TGTGCCAGCAGCGTAGTGCCCGGGGGGTACACCGGGGAGCTGTTTTTT. It translates to CASSVVPGGYTGELFF.

J is TRBJ1-4 and V is TRBV5-1; D is uncertain. V dropped 5 bases and J dropped 3 bases, with 5 bases sitting between them. CDR1 is SGHRS and CDR2 is YFSETQ in the germline V gene. CDR3 length equals 12 residues. The CDR3 DNA follows: TGCGCCAGCAGGGTGGCTAATGAAAAACTGTTTTTT. Protein product: CASRVANEKLFF.

The chain employs TRBV12-5 and TRBJ1-2, with D possibly being TRBD1 (5 bases). Per germline, CDR1 LGHNT and CDR2 FRNRAP. V was shortened by 6 bases and J by 4 bases, with 18 bases between the two germline ends. This CDR3 is 15 amino acids long. The CDR3 sequence: CASGRVVGGGYGYTF. In nucleotides, the CDR3 is TGTGCTAGTGGCCGGGTAGTTGGGGGGGGCTATGGCTACACCTTC.

J is TRBJ1-1 and V is TRBV10-1; 8 nucleotides line up with TRBD1. CDR1 and CDR2 from the germline V gene are WNHNN and SYGVQD (reference sequence). V lost 2 bases, J lost 1 base, and 0 bases stayed unmatched. This CDR3 contains 14 residues. The CDR3 bases are TGCGCCAGCAGTGAGGGGACAGGGAACACTGAAGCTTTCTTT. It specifies CASSEGTGNTEAFF.